The 14 T cell receptor beta chains below were found in one sample sequenced in a study of CD8+ T cells in alopecia areata. Treatment given: oral pan-JAK inhibitor, 5-10 mg twice daily. TCR sequencing used cDNA made by reverse transcription of extracted RNA. TCRdb keeps only in-frame clones here, not all; method: immunoSEQ multiplex PCR. The top ten clones hold 4.5% to 6% of a sample with 100,000 to 150,000 clones, about 59% of them seen once. The input for sequencing was CD4+ T cells sorted from blood, taken at week 4, from a patient treated with tofacitinib. These TCRs come from a human donor with alopecia areata.

V usage is TRBV5-6 and J usage is TRBJ2-2; D perhaps matches TRBD1 (5 bases). The length of the CDR3 is 14 residues. The V gene's germline CDR1 is SGHDT and CDR2 YYEEEE. The germline V and J ends were trimmed by 2 bases and 2 bases, with 7 bases remaining between them. As DNA, the CDR3 is TGTGCCAGCAGCTTCCAGGGCAACACCGGGGAGCTGTTTTTT. Its protein is CASSFQGNTGELFF.

Only one count was recorded for this clone. V is TRBV29-1 and J is TRBJ2-7; a weak D match, TRBD2 (6 bases). The CDR3 extends over 16 amino acids. The germline V and J ends were trimmed by 3 bases and 3 bases, with 21 bases remaining between them. Looked up from germline, CDR1 is SQVTM and CDR2 is ANQGSEA. The CDR3 nucleotides read TGCAGCGTTGATACGATCATGGCGGGAACCTACTACGAGCAGTACTTC. Protein: CSVDTIMAGTYYEQYF.

Relative to its sample, this clone is medium-sized. The chain combines TRBV10-3 with TRBJ2-1; tentatively, D is TRBD1 (5 bases). Trimming cost V 6 bases and J 4 bases, with 13 bases left between them. This CDR3 has 14 residues. The germline V gene has CDR1 ENHRY and CDR2 SYGVKD. In nucleotides, the CDR3 is TGTGCCATCAGATACTCGGACATTTACAATGAGCAGTTCTTC. It encodes CAIRYSDIYNEQFF.

The V and J genes are TRBV2 and TRBJ2-5, with a weak D call TRBD1 (7 bases). The CDR3 runs to 13 residues. Germline CDR1 is SNHLY and CDR2 is FYNNEI. V was pared by 3 bases and J by 8 bases, with 13 bases between. As DNA, the CDR3 is TGTGCCAGCAGTGAGGAGGGGGCCGGCACCCAGTACTTC. It encodes CASSEEGAGTQYF.

In this sample, this clone turned up a few times. The chain recombines TRBV7-2 with TRBJ2-7; tentatively, D is TRBD1 (6 bases). Germline-derived CDR1 and CDR2 are SGHTA and FQGNSA. This CDR3 has 9 residues. The V and J ends lost 10 bases and 6 bases respectively, with 7 bases between them. The CDR3 DNA sequence: TGTGCCAACAGGGCCGAGCAGTACTTC. Encoded protein: CANRAEQYF.

The chain uses TRBV7-9 and TRBJ1-2; 7 positions match TRBD1. This CDR3 has 17 amino acids. Germline CDR1 and CDR2: SEHNR and FQNEAQ (reference sequence). J was trimmed by 4 bases and V by 2 bases; bases with no gene match: 13. The CDR3 is CASSLSLGRGNIYGYTF. In DNA form, the CDR3 reads TGTGCCAGCAGCTTATCCCTCGGCAGGGGGAATATCTATGGCTACACCTTC.

The rearrangement uses TRBV6-4 and TRBJ2-1; D unresolved. CDR1 MRHNA and CDR2 SNTAGT come from the germline V gene. The CDR3 length is 15 residues. V lost 3 bases, J lost 8 bases, and 17 bases lay in between. CDR3 protein: CASSEELGRGHEQFF. CDR3 DNA: TGTGCCAGCAGTGAGGAGTTAGGACGTGGGCATGAGCAGTTCTTC.

This clone has only a few counts. The chain is built from TRBV4-2 and TRBJ2-5, with D possibly being TRBD2 (6 bases). Germline V gives CDR1 LGHNA, CDR2 YNFKEQ. The CDR3 covers 17 residues. Trimming removed 1 base from V and 1 base from J, with 16 bases in between. The CDR3 is CASSQGPPRGGQETQYF. The CDR3 region has the DNA TGTGCCAGCAGCCAAGGCCCCCCGCGGGGCGGCCAAGAGACCCAGTACTTC.

The chain links TRBV2 to TRBJ1-6; D call uncertain. The length of the CDR3 is 14 residues. In germline, CDR1 is SNHLY, CDR2 FYNNEI. The V gene lost 7 bases and the J gene lost 0 bases, with 7 bases spanning the gap. CDR3 sequence (DNA): TGTGCCAGCACCGTCAGCTCCTATAATTCACCCCTCCACTTT. Its protein product is CASTVSSYNSPLHF.

This chain links TRBV14 with TRBJ2-7; TRBD1 or TRBD2 may be the D gene (5 bases each). This CDR3 has 15 amino acids. V lost 1 base, J lost 6 bases, and 16 bases lay in between. Germline V gene sequence: CDR1 SGHDN, CDR2 FVKESK. The CDR3 spells CASSQGGSWPAEQYF. The DNA of the CDR3 is TGTGCCAGCAGCCAAGGGGGGTCTTGGCCGGCCGAGCAGTACTTC.

This clone was seen only a few times. This chain links TRBV29-1 with TRBJ1-1, with unresolved D. The V gene lost 6 bases and the J gene lost 5 bases, with 10 bases spanning the gap. This CDR3 contains 11 residues. Germline CDR1 reads SQVTM; CDR2 reads ANQGSEA. The CDR3, as DNA: TGCAGCGTCCTGCGTGGGACTGAAGCTTTCTTT. This gives the protein CSVLRGTEAFF.

This chain joins TRBV9 and TRBJ2-3, with D unclear. Germline CDR1 SGDLS, CDR2 YYNGEE. CDR3 length: 12 residues. Trimming cost V 4 bases and J 2 bases, with 5 bases left between them. The CDR3 region has the DNA TGTGCCAGCAGCATTCACACAGATACGCAGTATTTT. Protein product: CASSIHTDTQYF.

This clone has only a few counts. The rearrangement uses TRBV5-1 and TRBJ1-5; 12 bases are a match to TRBD1. CDR1 and CDR2 (germline): SGHRS, YFSETQ. This CDR3 is built from 16 residues. Losses at the gene ends were 4 bases for V and 2 bases for J; bases not matched to a gene: 4. CDR3 nucleotide sequence: TGCGCCAGCAGCCCCGGGACAGGGGGCGGCAATCAGCCCCAGCATTTT. It yields the protein CASSPGTGGGNQPQHF. Based on the CDR3 plus reference TRBV5-1 and TRBJ1-5, the full variable domain is KAGVTQTPRYLIKTRGQQVTLSCSPISGHRSVSWYQQTPGQGLQFLFEYFSETQRNKGNFPGRFSGRQFSNSRSEMNVSTLELGDSALYLCASSPGTGGGNQPQHFGDGTRLSIL.

This clone appeared a few times. The V call is TRBV29-1, the J call TRBJ2-5; D might be TRBD1 (5 bases). This CDR3 spans 13 amino acids. The V gene's germline CDR1 is SQVTM and CDR2 ANQGSEA. Trimming took 4 bases from V and 1 from J, leaving 10 bases between them. This chain's CDR3 is CSVGGHIQETQYF. CDR3 bases: TGCAGCGTTGGTGGACATATCCAAGAGACCCAGTACTTC.